This T cell receptor beta chain is drawn from a study of control samples from healthy donors and cancer patients. This clone has just one count. TCRdb's table, derived via immunoSEQ multiplex PCR, lists solely in-frame clones and lacks some. This sample has 170,000 or so clones, with nearly 90% found just once. Trimming took off 3 bases at V and 9 bases at J, with 9 bases between the two ends. The CDR3 loop spans 12 amino acids. This TCR derives from a woman between 50 and 59 years old in good health. The sequencing sample was made of blood. The chain is built from TRBV12-3 or TRBV12-4 and TRBJ2-1; D is undetermined. The CDR3: CASSFRIGEQFF. The CDR3 DNA follows: TGTGCCAGCAGTTTTCGGATCGGTGAGCAGTTCTTC.